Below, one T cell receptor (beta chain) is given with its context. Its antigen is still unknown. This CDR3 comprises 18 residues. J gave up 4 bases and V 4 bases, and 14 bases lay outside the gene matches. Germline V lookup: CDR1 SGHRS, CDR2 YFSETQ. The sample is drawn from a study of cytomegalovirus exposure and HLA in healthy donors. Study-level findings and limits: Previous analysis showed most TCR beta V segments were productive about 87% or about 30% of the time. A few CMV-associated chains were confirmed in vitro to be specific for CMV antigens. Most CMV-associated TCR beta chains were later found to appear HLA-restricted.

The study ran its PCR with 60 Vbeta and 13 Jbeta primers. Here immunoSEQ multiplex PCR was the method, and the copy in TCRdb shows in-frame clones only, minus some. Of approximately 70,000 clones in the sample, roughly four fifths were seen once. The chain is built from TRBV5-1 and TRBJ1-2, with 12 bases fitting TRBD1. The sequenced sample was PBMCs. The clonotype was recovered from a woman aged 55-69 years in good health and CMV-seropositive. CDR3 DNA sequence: TGCGCCAGCAGCGGGAATTCCGGGACAGGGGGCATTGGCTATGGCTACACCTTC. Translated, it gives CASSGNSGTGGIGYGYTF. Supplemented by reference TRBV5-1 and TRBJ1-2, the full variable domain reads KAGVTQTPRYLIKTRGQQVTLSCSPISGHRSVSWYQQTPGQGLQFLFEYFSETQRNKGNFPGRFSGRQFSNSRSEMNVSTLELGDSALYLCASSGNSGTGGIGYGYTFGSGTRLTVV.